This T cell receptor beta chain originates from a study of brain metastases from non-small cell lung cancer. Study-level findings and limits: Fewer infiltrating T cells were found in brain metastases than primaries.

Remarks on this clone: Its antigen is undetermined.

The V gene lost 1 base and the J gene lost 5 bases, with 12 bases spanning the gap. CDR3 size: 14 residues. CDR1 and CDR2 from the germline V gene are LGHDT and YNNKEL (reference sequence). Some clones are missing from TCRdb's copy, which holds only in-frame ones; the method was immunoSEQ multiplex PCR. The sample contains thousands of clones, 86% of which appear only once. This TCR came from a donor over 35 with non-small cell lung cancer. The genes are TRBV3-1 (or the pseudogene TRBV3-2) and TRBJ2-7; D is ambiguous. Sequencing was performed on primary lung tumor tissue. The CDR3 sequence: CASSQALGPHEQYF. Here the CDR3 DNA reads TGTGCCAGCAGCCAAGCCCTAGGGCCCCACGAGCAGTACTTC.